One and the same sample provided the 23 T cell receptor beta chains below, sequenced in a study of T cell responses to AZD1222 COVID-19 vaccine. This table comes from immunoSEQ multiplex PCR, and its TCRdb copy is limited to in-frame clones, with some not included. Here the sample spans roughly 150,000 clones, about 89% being singletons. The sample in question was peripheral blood, obtained 28 days after the second AZD1222 dose. The receptors come from an adult who received the AZD1222 COVID-19 vaccine.

The chain couples TRBV12-3 or TRBV12-4 to TRBJ2-2; D unresolved. The CDR3 contains 12 residues. Trimming removed 4 bases at V and 2 bases at J, with 2 bases between. The CDR3 here is CASSSNTGELFF. In nucleotides, the CDR3 is TGTGCCAGCAGTTCTAACACCGGGGAGCTGTTTTTT.

The chain has TRBV28 and TRBJ2-1; D is perhaps TRBD2 (6 bases). The germline V gene encodes CDR1 MDHEN and CDR2 SYDVKM. This CDR3 is built from 17 residues. The germline V and J ends were trimmed by 5 bases and 0 bases, with 17 bases remaining between them. DNA for the CDR3: TGTGCCAGCAGTCTAGTAACTAGCCCAAGCTCCTACAATGAGCAGTTCTTC. Its protein is CASSLVTSPSSYNEQFF.

The chain carries TRBV5-4 and TRBJ2-4; the D is unclear. V was clipped by 2 bases and J by 2 bases, with 8 bases between them. Germline loops: CDR1 SGHNT, CDR2 YYREEE (reference sequence). The CDR3 totals 14 residues. CDR3 sequence reads: CASSFRWSKNIQYF. The CDR3 coding sequence is TGTGCCAGCAGCTTCCGGTGGTCCAAAAACATTCAGTACTTC. Full variable domain (outside the CDR3, taken from reference TRBV5-4 and TRBJ2-4): ETGVTQSPTHLIKTRGQQVTLRCSSQSGHNTVSWYQQALGQGPQFIFQYYREEENGRGNFPPRFSGLQFPNYSSELNVNALELDDSALYLCASSFRWSKNIQYFGAGTRLSVL.

The J gene is TRBJ1-5, the V gene TRBV19, with a tentative D call TRBD1 (5 bases). V lost 5 bases and J 1 base, leaving 9 bases between the germline ends. The CDR3 contains 14 residues. Germline V gene lookup returns CDR1 LNHDA and CDR2 SQIVND (reference sequence). CDR3 sequence (DNA): TGTGCCAGTAGTGTCCGGGACAGCAATCAGCCCCAGCATTTT. Its protein is CASSVRDSNQPQHF.

The rearrangement joins TRBV27 to TRBJ1-1; D remains ambiguous. In germline, CDR1 is MNHEY, CDR2 SMNVEV (reference sequence). V was pared by 5 bases and J by 6 bases, with 13 bases between. The CDR3 runs 13 residues. CDR3 nucleotides: TGTGCCAGCAGTCCTTTCGGTTCTTCTGAAGCTTTCTTT. Protein: CASSPFGSSEAFF.

A note on this clone: A read error may produce the germline difference seen at one junction end. The chain links TRBV6-1 to TRBJ1-1; the D gene is possibly TRBD1 (5 bases). The CDR3 is 16 amino acids. In germline, CDR1 is MNHNS, CDR2 SASEGT. Here the CDR3 DNA reads TGTGCCAGCAGCGAAGGGGCCGGGATTTCGAACACTGAAGCTTTCTTT. It specifies CASSEGAGISNTEAFF.

The chain links TRBV20-1 to TRBJ1-3; D not resolved. Germline V CDR1 and CDR2: DFQATT, SNEGSKA (reference sequence). Trimming took 6 bases from V and 8 from J, leaving 8 bases between them. The CDR3 runs 10 residues. The CDR3 reads CSALGDTIYF. The CDR3 coding sequence is TGCAGTGCCCTTGGGGACACCATATATTTT.

This clone is a singleton in its sample. The rearrangement uses TRBV7-9 and TRBJ1-2, with D unclear. The CDR3 runs to 15 residues. CDR1 is SEHNR and CDR2 is FQNEAQ in the germline V gene (reference sequence). V was cut by 4 bases and J by 4 bases, with 16 bases left in between. In DNA, the CDR3 is TGTGCCAGCAGCTCAGGCAGGAATTACCCCTATGGCTACACCTTC. Its protein is CASSSGRNYPYGYTF.

This clone has a single count. The chain uses TRBV13 and TRBJ2-5; unclear D gene. The CDR3 contains 12 residues. The germline V and J ends were trimmed by 3 bases and 4 bases, with 6 bases remaining between them. Per the germline V gene, CDR1 is PRHDT and CDR2 is FYEKMQ (reference sequence). The CDR3 sequence is CASSFLGETQYF. The CDR3 DNA follows: TGTGCCAGCAGCTTTCTAGGAGAGACCCAGTACTTC.

The rearrangement links TRBV12-3 or TRBV12-4 to TRBJ2-5; D tentatively reads TRBD1 or TRBD2 (5 bases each). This CDR3 has 13 residues. The germline V and J ends were trimmed by 2 bases and 5 bases, with 9 bases remaining between them. CDR3 loop: CASSLRGPETQYF. In nucleotides, the CDR3 is TGTGCCAGCAGTTTACGGGGCCCCGAGACCCAGTACTTC.

The gene calls are TRBV27 and TRBJ2-2; D is possibly TRBD1 (5 bases). Looked up from germline, CDR1 is MNHEY and CDR2 is SMNVEV (reference sequence). The CDR3 loop spans 15 amino acids. Deletions cut 7 bases from V and 1 base from J, with 13 bases between. CDR3 bases: TGTGCCAGCACCCCGCGGCAGGGGAACACCGGGGAGCTGTTTTTT. Its translation: CASTPRQGNTGELFF.

This clone was counted once. The V and J genes are TRBV5-1 and TRBJ1-2; D ambiguous. Trimming removed 0 bases at V and 8 bases at J, with 14 bases between. Germline loops: CDR1 SGHRS, CDR2 YFSETQ. This CDR3 comprises 14 residues. CDR3 DNA sequence: TGCGCCAGCAGCTTGGAGGGCGGGGTCGGGGGCTACACCTTC. As protein: CASSLEGGVGGYTF.

The J gene is TRBJ1-6, the V gene TRBV28; 8 nucleotides line up with TRBD1. This CDR3 comprises 16 residues. Losses at the gene ends were 6 bases for V and 9 bases for J; bases not matched to a gene: 13. Germline V CDR1 and CDR2: MDHEN, SYDVKM. This CDR3 is CASRLPQGGGVSPLHF. Written as DNA, the CDR3 is TGTGCCAGCAGACTACCACAGGGGGGTGGGGTTTCACCCCTCCACTTT.

The chain couples TRBV7-2 to TRBJ1-1, with D possibly TRBD1 on 6 matching bases. Trimming removed 0 bases from V and 2 bases from J, with 7 bases in between. The length of the CDR3 is 14 residues. Looked up from germline, CDR1 is SGHTA and CDR2 is FQGNSA. The CDR3 reads CASSLAGTNTEAFF. The CDR3 bases are TGTGCCAGCAGCTTAGCTGGGACAAACACTGAAGCTTTCTTT. Based on the CDR3 plus reference TRBV7-2 and TRBJ1-1, the full variable domain is GAGVSQSPSNKVTEKGKDVELRCDPISGHTALYWYRQSLGQGLEFLIYFQGNSAPDKSGLPSDRFSAERTGGSVSTLTIQRTQQEDSAVYLCASSLAGTNTEAFFGQGTRLTVV.

This chain joins TRBV5-6 and TRBJ1-1, with D possibly matching TRBD1 (6 bases). The CDR3 consists of 13 residues. V shed 0 bases and J shed 7 bases, with 10 bases lying between them. Germline V lookup: CDR1 SGHDT, CDR2 YYEEEE. This CDR3 is CASSLDTGNEAFF. The CDR3 DNA reads as TGTGCCAGCAGCTTGGATACAGGGAATGAAGCTTTCTTT.

The chain joins TRBV7-9 to TRBJ2-7, with 7 bases fitting TRBD1. CDR1 and CDR2 from the germline V gene are SEHNR and FQNEAQ (reference sequence). V was clipped by 3 bases and J by 7 bases; unmatched bases: 3. This CDR3 comprises 12 residues. For the CDR3, the DNA is TGTGCCAGCAGCTTCACAGGGGAAGAGCAGTACTTC. Translated: CASSFTGEEQYF.

The CDR3 nucleotides are TGTGCCAGCAGCCGAGCCCCACAAGTATCGAACACTGAAGCTTTCTTT. Translation gives CASSRAPQVSNTEAFF. V is TRBV7-8 and J is TRBJ1-1; D gene uncertain. The germline V gene has CDR1 SGHVS and CDR2 FQNEAQ. The CDR3 consists of 16 residues. Trimming cost V 5 bases and J 1 base, with 17 bases left between them. The full variable domain, in which reference TRBV7-8 and TRBJ1-1 provide the parts outside the CDR3, is GAGVSQSPRYKVAKRGQDVALRCDPISGHVSLFWYQQALGQGPEFLTYFQNEAQLDKSGLPSDRFFAERPEGSVSTLKIQRTQQEDSAVYLCASSRAPQVSNTEAFFGQGTRLTVV.

The V and J genes are TRBV15 and TRBJ1-2, with 8 bases fitting TRBD1. Per germline, CDR1 LNHNV and CDR2 YYDKDF (reference sequence). This CDR3 contains 17 residues. J was trimmed by 6 bases and V by 2 bases; bases with no gene match: 14. CDR3 amino acids: CATSRPGAGGIYDGYTF. CDR3 sequence (DNA): TGTGCCACCAGCAGACCTGGGGCAGGGGGCATCTATGATGGCTACACCTTC.

To note about this clone: The same CDR3 can be traced to other DNA sequences in this sample. The chain recombines TRBV27 with TRBJ1-5; the D is unclear. The CDR3 length is 15 residues. In germline, CDR1 is MNHEY, CDR2 SMNVEV (reference sequence). The germline V and J ends were trimmed by 2 bases and 0 bases, with 8 bases remaining between them. The CDR3 bases are TGTGCCAGCAGTTTAGTGGGCTATAGCAATCAGCCCCAGCATTTT. Encoded protein: CASSLVGYSNQPQHF.

V and J are TRBV5-6 and TRBJ2-3; perhaps TRBD2 as D (5 bases). V was cut by 0 bases and J by 1 base, with 6 bases left in between. The CDR3 consists of 14 residues. In germline, CDR1 is SGHDT, CDR2 YYEEEE. CDR3 region: CASSLEGGTDTQYF. In DNA, the CDR3 is TGTGCCAGCAGCTTGGAGGGAGGCACAGATACGCAGTATTTT.

The CDR3 DNA is TGTGCCATCAGTAGGACAGGGAGCGGCTATGGCTACACCTTC. Amino acid sequence: CAISRTGSGYGYTF. V usage is TRBV10-3 and J usage is TRBJ1-2, with 8 bases fitting TRBD1. The germline gives CDR1 ENHRY, CDR2 SYGVKD. CDR3 size: 14 residues. The ends lost 5 bases at V and 4 bases at J; junction bases unmatched: 6.

The rearrangement links TRBV4-3 to TRBJ2-7; the match to TRBD2 covers 9 bases. Germline V lookup: CDR1 LGHNA, CDR2 YSLEER. J lost 5 bases, V lost 1 base, and 6 bases had no gene match. The CDR3 covers 15 residues. CDR3 bases: TGCGCCAGCAGCCAAGGAAGCGGGGGGTACAACGAGCAGTACTTC. Translated: CASSQGSGGYNEQYF.

V usage is TRBV15 and J usage is TRBJ2-5, with D perhaps TRBD2 (6 bases). The CDR3 has 14 amino acids. Germline CDR1 is LNHNV and CDR2 is YYDKDF (reference sequence). Trimming removed 1 base from V and 3 bases from J, with 9 bases in between. The CDR3 coding sequence is TGTGCCACCAGCAGAGTTCGGGGGAAAGAGACCCAGTACTTC. It yields the protein CATSRVRGKETQYF. Full variable domain (rest looked up from reference TRBV15 and TRBJ2-5): DAMVIQNPRYQVTQFGKPVTLSCSQTLNHNVMYWYQQKSSQAPKLLFHYYDKDFNNEADTPDNFQSRRPNTSFCFLDIRSPGLGDTAMYLCATSRVRGKETQYFGPGTRLLVL.